A selection of T cell receptor beta chains follows, all from one sample in a study of T cell changes during pregnancy in multiple sclerosis. Method: immunoSEQ multiplex PCR; TCRdb's copy keeps in-frame clones and lacks some. The data show some 56,000 clones, around 92% seen once. The sequences come from CD4+ T cells from peripheral blood mononuclear cells, collected after pregnancy. These receptors were collected from a female donor with multiple sclerosis, enrolled in a pregnancy study. Each CDR3 is given with its conserved first and last residue. A D gene is named only where the DNA matches it firmly. Clone size is stated in some rows and not others, as once, few, many or a class when expanded.

D gene,clone size,V gene,J gene,CDR3 DNA,CDR3 protein
TRBD2,once,TRBV5-5,TRBJ2-2,TGTGCCAGCAGCTCCCCTGGGCCGGGGGGCACCGGGGAGCTGTTTTTT,CASSSPGPGGTGELFF
TRBD1,few,TRBV9,TRBJ1-1,TGTGCCAGCAGCTTGACAGGGACTGAAGCTTTCTTT,CASSLTGTEAFF
NA,NA,TRBV30,TRBJ2-6,TGTGCCTGGATTAGAGGTATCGGGGCCAACGTCCTGACTTTC,CAWIRGIGANVLTF
NA,NA,TRBV5-1,TRBJ2-6,TGCGCCAGCAGCTTACAGGGTTCTGGGGCCAACGTCCTGACTTTC,CASSLQGSGANVLTF
NA,once,TRBV7-8,TRBJ1-1,TGTGCCAGCAGCTTAGTCCGGGGGAACACTGAAGCTTTCTTT,CASSLVRGNTEAFF
NA,NA,TRBV19,TRBJ2-2,TGTGCCAGTACCCTTTTAGGGGCCCAACCCGGGGAGCTGTTTTTT,CASTLLGAQPGELFF
NA,NA,TRBV5-6,TRBJ2-7,TGTGCCAGCAGCCCCCGCAGCGTCTACGAGCAGTACTTC,CASSPRSVYEQYF
NA,NA,TRBV2,TRBJ1-1,TGTGCCAGCAGCGAAAAACAGAGGGACACTGAAGCTTTCTTT,CASSEKQRDTEAFF
NA,NA,TRBV7-2,TRBJ2-7,TGTGCCAGCAGCTTAGGGCGAGTATCCGGGGCCTACGAGCAGTACTTC,CASSLGRVSGAYEQYF
NA,NA,TRBV2,TRBJ2-1,TGTGCCAGCAGTGCCTTTACGCCGGGGGAGCAGTTCTTC,CASSAFTPGEQFF
NA,NA,TRBV25-1,TRBJ1-1,TGTGCCAGCAGTGGCCGAGGGCTCGTCGCTGAAGCTTTCTTT,CASSGRGLVAEAFF
TRBD1,NA,TRBV12-5,TRBJ2-7,TGTGCTAGTGGTTTGGTACAGGGGGCAATTTGGGGCGAGCAGTACTTC,CASGLVQGAIWGEQYF
NA,once,TRBV21-1,TRBJ2-7,TGTGCCAGCAGCAAATGGGGTAGCGGGGGCACTACCTACGAGCAGTACTTC,CASSKWGSGGTTYEQYF
NA,NA,TRBV30,TRBJ2-7,TGTGCCTGGAGTCCCACGTCCCGGGAGCAGTACTTC,CAWSPTSREQYF
NA,NA,TRBV4-3,TRBJ1-1,TGCGCCAGCAGCCAAGAATCCAGGGGGAACACTGAAGCTTTCTTT,CASSQESRGNTEAFF
TRBD2,NA,TRBV10-3,TRBJ2-1,TGTGCCATCAGTGATCCAGTGTTCCGCGGGGGGGACAATGAGCAGTTCTTC,CAISDPVFRGGDNEQFF
TRBD1,NA,TRBV11-3,TRBJ1-1,TGTGCCAGCAGCTTAGGACAGGGGGCGCAAGCTTTCTTT,CASSLGQGAQAFF
NA,NA,TRBV15,TRBJ2-7,TGTGCCACCAGCAGAGACGACAGACCGCGGTACTTC,CATSRDDRPRYF
NA,few,TRBV19,TRBJ1-6,TGTGCCAGTAGTCCCCCCCAAGAGAATTCACCCCTCCACTTT,CASSPPQENSPLHF
NA,NA,TRBV5-1,TRBJ2-6,TGCGCCAGCAGCTTGGACTCCTCTGGGGCCAACGTCCTGACTTTC,CASSLDSSGANVLTF
TRBD1,NA,TRBV11-2,TRBJ1-4,TGTGCCAGCAGCTTAATCACAGGGGGCCGGGAAAAACTGTTTTTT,CASSLITGGREKLFF
NA,once,TRBV18,TRBJ1-2,TGTGCCAGCTCACCCGACAAGTCCTATGGCTACACCTTC,CASSPDKSYGYTF
TRBD2,NA,TRBV5-4,TRBJ2-1,TGTGCCAGCAGCCCCTCACTAGCGGGACCTAATAAGGAGCAGTTCTTC,CASSPSLAGPNKEQFF
TRBD1,NA,TRBV12-5,TRBJ2-7,TGTGCTAGTGGTTTGGTATATCCCGGGACAGGAACCTACGAGCAGTACTTC,CASGLVYPGTGTYEQYF
TRBD1,NA,TRBV18,TRBJ2-7,TGTGCCAGCTCACCAGGTCGGGACAGGGTCCCCTACGAGCAGTACTTC,CASSPGRDRVPYEQYF
NA,NA,TRBV11-2,TRBJ1-1,TGTGCCAGCAGCCGGAGCTACCCGGTGAACACTGAAGCTTTCTTT,CASSRSYPVNTEAFF
NA,NA,TRBV30,TRBJ2-7,TGTGCCTGGAGTGTAATACAGTCCTACGAGCAGTACTTC,CAWSVIQSYEQYF
NA,NA,TRBV29-1,TRBJ2-3,TGCAGCGTTGTAGGCGGTCCATGGGATACGCAGTATTTT,CSVVGGPWDTQYF